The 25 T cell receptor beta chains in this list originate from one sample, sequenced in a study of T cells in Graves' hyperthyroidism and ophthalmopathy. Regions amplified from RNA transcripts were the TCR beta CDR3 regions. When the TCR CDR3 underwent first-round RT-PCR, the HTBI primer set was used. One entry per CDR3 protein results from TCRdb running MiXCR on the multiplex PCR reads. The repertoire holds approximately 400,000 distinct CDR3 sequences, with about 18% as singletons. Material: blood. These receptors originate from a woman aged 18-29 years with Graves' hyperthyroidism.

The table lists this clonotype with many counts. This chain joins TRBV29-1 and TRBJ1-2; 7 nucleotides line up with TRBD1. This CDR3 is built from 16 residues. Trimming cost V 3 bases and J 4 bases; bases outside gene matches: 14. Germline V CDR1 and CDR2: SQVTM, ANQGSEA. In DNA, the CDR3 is TGCAGCGTTGAGAATCCTAAATTTCACAGGGGCTATGGCTACACCTTC. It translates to CSVENPKFHRGYGYTF.

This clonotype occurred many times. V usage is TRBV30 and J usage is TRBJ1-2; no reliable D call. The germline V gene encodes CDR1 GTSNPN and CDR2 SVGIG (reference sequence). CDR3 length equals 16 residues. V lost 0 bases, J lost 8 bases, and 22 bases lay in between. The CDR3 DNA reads TGTGCCTGGAGTGTACGAGGGTACCCGACTAACGGGGGCTACACCTTC. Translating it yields CAWSVRGYPTNGGYTF. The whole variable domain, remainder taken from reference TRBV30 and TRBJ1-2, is SQTIHQWPATLVQPVGSPLSLECTVEGTSNPNLYWYRQAAGRGLQLLFYSVGIGQISSEVPQNLSASRPQDRQFILSSKKLLLSDSGFYLCAWSVRGYPTNGGYTFGSGTRLTVV.

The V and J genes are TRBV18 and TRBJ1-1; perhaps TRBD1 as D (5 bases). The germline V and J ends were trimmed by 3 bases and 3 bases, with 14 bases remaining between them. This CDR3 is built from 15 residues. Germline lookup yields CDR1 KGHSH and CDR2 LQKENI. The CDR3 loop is CASSPYEGLYTEAFF. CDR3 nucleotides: TGTGCCAGCTCACCCTATGAGGGGCTGTACACTGAAGCTTTCTTT.

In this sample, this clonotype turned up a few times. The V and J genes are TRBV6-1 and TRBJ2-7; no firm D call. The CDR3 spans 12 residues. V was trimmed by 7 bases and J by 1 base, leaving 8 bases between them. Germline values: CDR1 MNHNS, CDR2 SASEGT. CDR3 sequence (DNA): TGTGCCAGCATTGATAAATCCTACGAGCAGTACTTC. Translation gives CASIDKSYEQYF.

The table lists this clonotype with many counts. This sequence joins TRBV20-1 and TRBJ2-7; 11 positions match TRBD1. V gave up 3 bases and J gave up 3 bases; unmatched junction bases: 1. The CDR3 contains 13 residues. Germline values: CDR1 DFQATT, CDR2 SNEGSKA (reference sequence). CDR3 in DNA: TGCAGTGCTAGTGGGACAGGGGGCTACGAGCAGTACTTC. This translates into CSASGTGGYEQYF.

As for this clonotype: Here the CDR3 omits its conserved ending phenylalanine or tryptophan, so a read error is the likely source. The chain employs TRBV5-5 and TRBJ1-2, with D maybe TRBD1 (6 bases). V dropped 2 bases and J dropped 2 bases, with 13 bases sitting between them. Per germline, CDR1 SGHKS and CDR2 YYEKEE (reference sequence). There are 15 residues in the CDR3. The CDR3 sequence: CASSLTPGVNYGYTL. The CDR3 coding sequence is TGTGCCAGCAGCTTAACTCCAGGGGTCAACTATGGCTACACCCTC.

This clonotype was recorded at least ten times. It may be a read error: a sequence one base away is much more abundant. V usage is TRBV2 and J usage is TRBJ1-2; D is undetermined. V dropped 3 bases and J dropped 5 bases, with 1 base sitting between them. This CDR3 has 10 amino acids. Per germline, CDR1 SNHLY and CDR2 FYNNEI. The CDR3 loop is CASSEYGYTF. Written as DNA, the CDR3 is TGTGCCAGCAGTGAGTATGGCTACACCTTC.

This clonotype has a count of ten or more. The CDR3 bases are TGTGCCAGCAGTTACTGGCGATTAGCCAAAAACATTCAGTACTTC. Translation gives CASSYWRLAKNIQYF. This chain links TRBV6-2 or TRBV6-3 with TRBJ2-4; D call uncertain. The CDR3 has 15 amino acids. Germline V gives CDR1 MNHEY, CDR2 SVGEGT. Trimming pared 1 base from V and 0 bases from J, leaving 7 bases between.

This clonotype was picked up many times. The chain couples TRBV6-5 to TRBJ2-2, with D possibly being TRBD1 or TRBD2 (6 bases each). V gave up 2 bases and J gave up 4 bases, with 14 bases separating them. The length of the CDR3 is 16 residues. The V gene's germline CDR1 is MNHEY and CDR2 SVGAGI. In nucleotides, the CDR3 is TGTGCCAGCAGTTACGGAGGGGGATCGGGCACCGGGGAGCTGTTTTTT. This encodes CASSYGGGSGTGELFF.

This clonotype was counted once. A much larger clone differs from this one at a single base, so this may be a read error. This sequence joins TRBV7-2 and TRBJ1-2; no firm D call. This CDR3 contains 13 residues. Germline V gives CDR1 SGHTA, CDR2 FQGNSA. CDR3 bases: TGTGCCAACAGCTATGCACAAATCTATGGCTACACCTTC. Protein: CANSYAQIYGYTF.

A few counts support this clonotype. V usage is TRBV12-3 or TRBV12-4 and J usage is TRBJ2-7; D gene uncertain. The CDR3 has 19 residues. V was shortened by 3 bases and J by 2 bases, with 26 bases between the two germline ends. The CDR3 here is CASSFRGVGVFAGPYEQYF. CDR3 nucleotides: TGTGCCAGCAGTTTTCGTGGAGTGGGCGTATTCGCCGGGCCCTACGAGCAGTACTTC.

In DNA form, the CDR3 reads TGTGCCATCCTAGAGGGGGATCAGCAGTACTTC. This encodes CAILEGDQQYF. The J gene is TRBJ2-7, the V gene TRBV7-9; TRBD1 is a possible D gene (6 bases). This CDR3 spans 11 amino acids. Between the trimmed V and J ends, which lost 10 bases and 8 bases, there was a span of 15 bases. Germline V CDR1 and CDR2: SEHNR, FQNEAQ (reference sequence).

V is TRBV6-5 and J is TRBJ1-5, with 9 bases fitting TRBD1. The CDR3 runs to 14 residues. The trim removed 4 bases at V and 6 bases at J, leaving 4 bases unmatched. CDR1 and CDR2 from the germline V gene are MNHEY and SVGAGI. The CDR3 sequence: CASSSTGGTQPQHF. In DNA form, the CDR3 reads TGTGCCAGCAGTTCGACAGGGGGAACTCAGCCCCAGCATTTT.

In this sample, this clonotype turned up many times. The CDR3 nucleotides are TGTGCCAGCAGTCCAAGGGTAGGAGACTATGGCTACACCTTC. Amino acids: CASSPRVGDYGYTF. This chain links TRBV27 with TRBJ1-2; D is ambiguous. Germline V gene data show CDR1 as MNHEY and CDR2 as SMNVEV (reference sequence). CDR3 length: 14 amino acids. The ends were cut back, 5 bases at V and 3 bases at J, with 13 bases in the middle.

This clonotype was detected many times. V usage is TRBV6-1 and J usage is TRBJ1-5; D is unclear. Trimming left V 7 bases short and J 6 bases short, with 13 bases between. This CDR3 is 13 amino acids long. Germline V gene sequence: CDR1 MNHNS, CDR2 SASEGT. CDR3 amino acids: CASTKQGSQPQHF. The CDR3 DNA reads TGTGCCAGCACCAAACAAGGGAGTCAGCCCCAGCATTTT.

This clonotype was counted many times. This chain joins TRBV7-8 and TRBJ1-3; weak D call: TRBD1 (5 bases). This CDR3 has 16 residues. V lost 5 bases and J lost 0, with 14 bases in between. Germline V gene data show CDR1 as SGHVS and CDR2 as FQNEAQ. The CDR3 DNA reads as TGTGCCAGCAGCCCTCCCGGGGGGAGCTCTGGAAACACCATATATTTT. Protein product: CASSPPGGSSGNTIYF.

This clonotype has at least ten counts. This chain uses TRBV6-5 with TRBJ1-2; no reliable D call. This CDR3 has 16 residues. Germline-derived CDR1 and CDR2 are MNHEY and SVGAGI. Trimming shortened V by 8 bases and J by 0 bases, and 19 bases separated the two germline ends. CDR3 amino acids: CASRYHEAAANYGYTF. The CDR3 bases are TGTGCCAGCCGATACCACGAGGCAGCGGCTAACTATGGCTACACCTTC.

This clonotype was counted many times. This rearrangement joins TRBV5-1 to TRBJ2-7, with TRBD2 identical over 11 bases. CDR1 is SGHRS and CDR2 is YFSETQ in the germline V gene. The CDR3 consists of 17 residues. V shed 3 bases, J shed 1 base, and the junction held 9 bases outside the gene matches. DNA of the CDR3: TGCGCCAGCAGCTCCGGGGGACTAGCGGCTTTTTCCTACGAGCAGTACTTC. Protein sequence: CASSSGGLAAFSYEQYF.

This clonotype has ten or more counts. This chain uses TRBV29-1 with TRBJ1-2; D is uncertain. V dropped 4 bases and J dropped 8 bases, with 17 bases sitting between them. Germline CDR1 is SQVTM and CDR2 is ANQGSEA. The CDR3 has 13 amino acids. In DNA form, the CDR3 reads TGCAGCGTTGTAGGACTGACATTACGGGGCTACACCTTC. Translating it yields CSVVGLTLRGYTF.

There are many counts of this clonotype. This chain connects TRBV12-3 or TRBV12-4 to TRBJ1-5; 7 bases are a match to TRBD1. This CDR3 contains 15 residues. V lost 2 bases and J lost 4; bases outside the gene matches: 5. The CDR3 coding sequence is TGTGCCAGCAGTTTAACTTCAGGGGGGAATCAGCCCCAGCATTTT. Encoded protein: CASSLTSGGNQPQHF.

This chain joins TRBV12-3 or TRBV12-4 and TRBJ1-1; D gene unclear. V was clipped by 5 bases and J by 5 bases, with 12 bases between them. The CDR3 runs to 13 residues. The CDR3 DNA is TGTGCCAGCAGTGTGGGATGGGGAACTGAAGCTTTCTTT. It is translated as CASSVGWGTEAFF.

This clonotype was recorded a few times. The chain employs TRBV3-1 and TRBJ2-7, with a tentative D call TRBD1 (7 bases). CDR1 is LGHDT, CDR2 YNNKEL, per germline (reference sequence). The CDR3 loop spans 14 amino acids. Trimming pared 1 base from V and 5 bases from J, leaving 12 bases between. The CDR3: CASSQVSRGDEQYF. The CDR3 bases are TGTGCCAGCAGCCAAGTTTCCAGGGGGGACGAGCAGTACTTC.

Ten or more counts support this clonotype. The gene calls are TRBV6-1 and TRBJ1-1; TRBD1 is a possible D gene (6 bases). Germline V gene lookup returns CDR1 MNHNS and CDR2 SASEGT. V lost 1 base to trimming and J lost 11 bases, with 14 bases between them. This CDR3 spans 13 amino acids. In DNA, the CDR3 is TGTGCCAGCAGTGAAGTGGACAGCACACCTGCTTTCTTT. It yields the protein CASSEVDSTPAFF.

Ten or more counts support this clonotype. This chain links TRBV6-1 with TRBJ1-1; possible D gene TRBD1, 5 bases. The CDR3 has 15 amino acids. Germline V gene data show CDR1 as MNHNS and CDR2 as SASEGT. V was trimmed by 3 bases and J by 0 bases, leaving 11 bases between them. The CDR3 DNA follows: TGTGCCAGCAGTGACTTCGGACACCTGAACACTGAAGCTTTCTTT. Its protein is CASSDFGHLNTEAFF.

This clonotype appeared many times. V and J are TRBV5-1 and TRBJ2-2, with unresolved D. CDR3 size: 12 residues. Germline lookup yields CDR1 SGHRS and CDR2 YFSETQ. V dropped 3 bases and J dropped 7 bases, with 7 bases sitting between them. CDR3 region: CASSSRGGELFF. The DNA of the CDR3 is TGCGCCAGCAGCTCGCGCGGCGGGGAGCTGTTTTTT.